The clone carrying this T cell receptor beta chain was detected only once. Antigen unknown. A quantity of roughly 0.5 to 1 ug RNA underwent reverse transcription using random hexamers. An immunoSEQ multiplex PCR generated amplified TCR beta CDR3 products spanning 54 Vbeta and 13 Jbeta. TCRdb ran MiXCR on the immunoSEQ multiplex PCR reads and lists one entry per CDR3 protein. The sample lists 150,000 to 200,000 distinct CDR3 sequences; approximately 95% were seen once. This entry is derived from a study of CD8 T cells in Susac syndrome. Study in general: Treatment status at blood draw for the Susac syndrome patients was therapy-naive, corticosteroids, or intravenous immunoglobulin alone.

Regarding the study as a whole: The number of Susac-specific public clones found was about 15 in total CD8+ repertoires and a few in CD8+ TEMRA repertoires. As acknowledged by the study, its TCR sequencing and HLA analysis included a relatively small number of individuals.

The V gene's germline CDR1 is MDHEN and CDR2 SYDVKM. This CDR3 comprises 16 residues. V gave up 5 bases and J gave up 2 bases, with 13 bases separating them. The specimen sequenced was CD8+ T cells from PBMCs. The chain is built from TRBV28 and TRBJ2-6, with D possibly being TRBD1 (5 bases). The clonotype comes from a human donor with Susac syndrome. The chain's CDR3 is CASSTPHRPGANVLTF. Here the CDR3 DNA reads TGTGCCAGCAGTACCCCCCACAGGCCTGGGGCCAACGTCCTGACTTTC.